This T cell receptor beta chain derives from a study of blood T cell repertoires in COVID-19. Original processing notes: Researchers report that nucleated cell counts were estimated from reference gene primer amplification. Libraries were prepared by immunoSEQ multiplex PCR; TCRdb keeps only in-frame clonotypes and omits some of them. V and J calls and clone size are copied from that table; D and trimming were computed from the DNA. The sample carries roughly 290,000 clones, 80% to 95% recorded once. Trimming left V 5 bases short and J 6 bases short, with 10 bases between. Looked up from germline, CDR1 is GTSNPN and CDR2 is SVGIG (reference sequence). CDR3 length: 11 residues. This clone has just one count.

The gene calls are TRBV30 and TRBJ1-2; D gene ambiguous. The TCR comes from a woman between 25 and 40 years old with COVID-19, enrolled during active disease. The material sequenced was peripheral blood. The CDR3 spells CAWGPSNGYTF. For the CDR3, the DNA is TGTGCCTGGGGTCCATCAAATGGCTACACCTTC.